Detailed here is one T cell receptor beta chain. What antigen it recognizes has not been identified. No much larger clone is present one base from it, and per-base qualities are unavailable. This specimen comes from a study of radiotherapy plus CTLA-4 blockade in lung cancer (dated by TCRdb to about 2018). As for the study more broadly: Among the enrolled patients, around 19% had an objective response, and 31% reached disease control. Paper-wide results and their limitations: The strongest predictors of response, as reported, were early dynamic changes in blood T cell clones along with a rise in serum interferon-beta after radiation. After treatment with radiotherapy and ipilimumab, TCR clones that originated in tumors expanded in peripheral blood.

The germline V gene sets CDR1 to SGHTA and CDR2 to FQGNSA. The CDR3 covers 15 residues, taking in both the cysteine and the phenylalanine. Only the CDR3 DNA is retained, 45 bases long and in frame from the first base. The study evaluated CTLA-4 blockade (ipilimumab) given together with focal radiation therapy in patients who had chemo-refractory metastatic non-small-cell lung cancer. Library preparation used the immunoSEQ multiplex PCR assay. TCRdb provides this immuneACCESS table in a form limited to in-frame rearrangements. Some clones are lacking; in checked studies, under half of them reflect an unresolved V gene, and why the rest are absent is not known. The sample table lists approximately 85,000 clones, around 85% of them with a count of one. The top ten clonotypes cover approximately 2% of the sample.

The source is a human donor with non-small cell lung cancer who had a partial response to radiotherapy plus ipilimumab. The source material was peripheral blood, sampled from a patient treated with radiotherapy plus ipilimumab. The chain joins TRBV7-2 to TRBJ2-5; a weak D assignment points to TRBD2 (6 bases agree). The DNA end is more similar to TRBJ2-7, so the J call may be wrong. The CDR3 region reads CASSRPGTLSYEQYF. DNA sequence: TGTGCCAGCAGCCGCCCAGGGACTCTATCCTACGAGCAGTACTTC.